This TCR beta chain was sequenced in a study of Ad26.COV2.S vaccination and SARS-CoV-2 variants. Germline CDR1 is LNHDA and CDR2 is SQIVND (reference sequence). CDR3 length equals 14 residues. The V end lost 6 bases, the J end lost 0 bases, and 8 bases lay between the germline ends. Study observations and caveats: Vaccine and placebo recipients had similar non-spike TCR breadth.

Of note for this clone: Its antigen is unknown.

Clones were sequenced by immunoSEQ multiplex PCR, and TCRdb holds only the in-frame ones, with some missing. Here the sample spans around 370,000 clones, approximately 90% being singletons. Here the sequenced sample was peripheral blood, taken after recovery from COVID-19. This chain uses TRBV19 with TRBJ1-4, with D unclear. This clonotype was obtained from a human donor who had recovered from COVID-19. The CDR3, as DNA: TGTGCCAGTAGGGGAGGTTCAACTAATGAAAAACTGTTTTTT. This encodes CASRGGSTNEKLFF.